The T cell receptor (beta chain) under discussion was sequenced for a study of T cells after yellow fever vaccination. Findings and limits, study-wide: Secondary responses were weaker yet peaked faster, day 5 versus 15. Contaminating bulk clonotypes could be abundant in FACS-sorted repertoires. A large majority of primary-vaccination clones showed up again after the booster (approximately 96% CD4, 75% to 90% CD8).

Trimming pared 1 base from V and 7 bases from J, leaving 24 bases between. CDR3 length: 17 residues. Per germline, CDR1 SGDLS and CDR2 YYNGEE. This clonotype has more than one count but fewer than ten. The antigen remains unidentified. Template-switching 5'RACE yielded the TCR cDNA; a universal primer site and UMIs were added in the process. Each CDR3 protein gets one entry after TCRdb re-called the 5' RACE reads with MiXCR. The sample has a few hundred thousand distinct CDR3 sequences; about 7% are singletons. This chain joins TRBV9 and TRBJ2-7, with a weak D call TRBD2 (5 bases). The sample here was CD4+ T cells sorted from PBMCs, taken 15 days after the yellow fever booster vaccination. The source is a man aged 25-45 years who received the YFV17D yellow fever vaccine. The CDR3 DNA sequence: TGTGCCAGCAGCGTATCCCCCAGCCGGACCGAGGGTTGGGAGCAGTACTTC. Translated, it gives CASSVSPSRTEGWEQYF.